This TCR beta chain was profiled in a study of T cell responses to AZD1222 COVID-19 vaccine. Across the whole study: The study pooled second doses at about 4 or about 12 weeks.

This CDR3 comprises 15 residues. V was cut by 2 bases and J by 4 bases, with 15 bases left in between. The V gene's germline CDR1 is GTSNPN and CDR2 SVGIG (reference sequence). In the case of this clone: Its antigen remains unknown.

Study-level results: Epitopes outside B.1.351 and B.1.1.7 mutated regions reportedly drew nearly half of spike TCRs. Spike-wide vaccine-associated CD4 TCRs dominated at 160-218 and 743-854. No day 14 peak samples; only post-peak repertoires were characterized.

Clones were read by immunoSEQ multiplex PCR, and TCRdb kept only the in-frame ones, dropping some. The table includes over 120,000 clones, around nine tenths detected once. The receptor's source is an adult in good health. The V call is TRBV30, the J call TRBJ2-1; TRBD2 might be the D (6 bases). The sequencing here drew on peripheral blood, taken on day 0 of AZD1222 vaccination. CDR3 loop: CAWSPSPGAYNEQFF. CDR3 coding DNA: TGTGCCTGGAGTCCTTCCCCGGGAGCATACAATGAGCAGTTCTTC.